These 5 T cell receptor beta chains were sequenced from one sample in a study of T cells in Graves' hyperthyroidism and ophthalmopathy. What was amplified from RNA transcripts were TCR beta CDR3 regions. Using the HTBI primer set, a first-round RT-PCR was run on the TCR CDR3. A single record per CDR3 protein comes from TCRdb applying MiXCR to the multiplex PCR reads. In the table there are 300,000 to 450,000 distinct CDR3 sequences, 20% to 30% of which are singletons. Input material: blood. These receptors were obtained from a man aged 50-59 years with Graves' hyperthyroidism.

This clonotype has a handful of counts. One end of the junction fails to match germline, which may point to a read error. The chain couples TRBV20-1 to TRBJ2-1; TRBD2 agrees at 11 bases. The CDR3 is made up of 19 amino acids. CDR1 is DFQATT, CDR2 SNEGSKA, per germline (reference sequence). CDR3 DNA: TGCAGTGCTGGAGAGGTCGGTAGCGGGAGGGTGAGCTCCTACAATGAGCAGTTCTTC. It codes for CSAGEVGSGRVSSYNEQFF.

This clonotype showed up many times. The V call is TRBV7-8, the J call TRBJ1-1, with D hard to call. CDR3 length equals 14 residues. V was shortened by 0 bases and J by 5 bases, with 10 bases between the two germline ends. Germline assignment: CDR1 SGHVS and CDR2 FQNEAQ. CDR3 region: CASSLARVGTEAFF. DNA of the CDR3: TGTGCCAGCAGCTTAGCCCGGGTTGGGACTGAAGCTTTCTTT.

The rearrangement links TRBV24-1 to TRBJ1-5; weak D call: TRBD1 (6 bases). CDR3 length: 14 residues. Germline V CDR1 and CDR2: KGHDR, SFDVKD. V was clipped by 0 bases and J by 6 bases, with 8 bases between them. The CDR3 protein is CATSDLEGVQPQHF. The DNA of the CDR3 is TGTGCCACCAGTGATTTGGAGGGGGTTCAGCCCCAGCATTTT.

This clonotype appeared many times. The chain employs TRBV28 and TRBJ2-3; 9 bases are a match to TRBD1. CDR3 length: 17 residues. The germline gives CDR1 MDHEN, CDR2 SYDVKM. V trimming: 6 bases; J trimming: 5 bases; junction bases outside the gene matches: 15. The DNA of the CDR3 is TGTGCCAGCAGGTCTAGAGAGGCTGGGACAGGGAGAGATACGCAGTATTTT. Encoded protein: CASRSREAGTGRDTQYF.

This clonotype was picked up many times. The chain employs TRBV7-9 and TRBJ2-7; D is perhaps TRBD2 (6 bases). Trimming left V 2 bases short and J 2 bases short, with 13 bases between. Germline V gene data show CDR1 as SEHNR and CDR2 as FQNEAQ (reference sequence). There are 15 residues in the CDR3. The CDR3 loop reads CASSLRDSPTYEQYF. In nucleotides, the CDR3 is TGTGCCAGCAGCTTAAGGGACTCCCCGACCTACGAGCAGTACTTC.